The entry that follows covers one T cell receptor beta chain sequence. The target antigen is unknown. These data belong to a study of Ad26.COV2.S vaccination and SARS-CoV-2 variants. Study summary: In the COV1001 trial, the donor was in the Ad26.COV2.S arm. Dosing was one shot or two shots 56 days apart.

Treatment given: around 19 received Ad26.COV2.S at low or high dose, single or two shots; a few received placebo; per-sample allocation not given. Specimens were obtained on day 63 following the first vaccine or placebo injection. CDR1 and CDR2 (germline): MNHEY, SVGEGT. J was trimmed by 5 bases and V by 0 bases; bases with no gene match: 4. This CDR3 is 16 amino acids long. Only in-frame clones appear in the TCRdb table, and some are missing; sequencing was by immunoSEQ multiplex PCR. The table includes over 400,000 clones, around 93% detected once. Overall study findings and caveats: Reportedly, spike-specific CD8+ and CD4+ T cell responses achieved substantial breadth once vaccination had taken place.

Here the sequenced sample was peripheral blood, taken in a trial of Ad26.COV2.S vaccine versus placebo. The V call is TRBV6-2 or TRBV6-3, the J call TRBJ2-1, with 10 bases lining up with TRBD1. This clonotype was sampled from a person aged 18-60 years who received the Ad26.COV2.S COVID-19 vaccine or a placebo. CDR3 sequence (DNA): TGTGCCAGCAGTTACTCGACAGGGGGCTTGGACAATGAGCAGTTCTTC. Protein product: CASSYSTGGLDNEQFF.